This T cell receptor beta chain comes out of a study of T cell changes during pregnancy in multiple sclerosis. Germline loops: CDR1 SGDLS, CDR2 YYNGEE. Trimming left V 3 bases short and J 1 base short, with 15 bases between. The CDR3 runs to 16 residues. Some clones are missing from TCRdb's copy, which holds only in-frame ones; the method was immunoSEQ multiplex PCR. This sample yields about 75,000 clones, of which around nine tenths are seen a single time; about 0.4% belongs to the top ten. The V and J genes are TRBV9 and TRBJ2-3; weak D call: TRBD2 (7 bases). The origin of this receptor is a female donor with multiple sclerosis, enrolled in a pregnancy study. The starting material was CD4+ T cells from peripheral blood mononuclear cells, obtained before pregnancy. CDR3 bases: TGTGCCAGCAGCGGAGGGGCGGGGGCCGGCACAGATACGCAGTATTTT. Translated: CASSGGAGAGTDTQYF.